The entry below describes one T cell receptor (beta chain). Authors' processing steps: The assay estimated nucleated cells by amplifying reference gene primers. Clones were sequenced by immunoSEQ multiplex PCR, and TCRdb holds only the in-frame ones, with some missing. The V and J calls and the clone size are those of that table, but D and trimming were determined from the DNA. The table has about 16,000 clones, less than 90% seen once. The entry originates in a study of blood T cell repertoires in COVID-19. CDR1 is SNHLY and CDR2 is FYNNEI in the germline V gene. CDR3 length: 14 residues. Trimming removed 8 bases from V and 7 bases from J, with 21 bases in between.

The sequence was collected from a man between 60 and 70 years old with acute or convalescent COVID-19. Sequencing used peripheral blood. The V call is TRBV2, the J call TRBJ2-7, with a possible D match to TRBD2 (7 bases). This CDR3 is CASAEGGGLREQYF. The CDR3 region has the DNA TGTGCCAGCGCCGAAGGGGGAGGGCTAAGGGAGCAGTACTTC.